This T cell receptor beta chain was documented in a study of blood T cell repertoires in COVID-19. Overall study: T cells, B-cell-depleted T cells, or PBMCs supplied cDNA or gDNA.

Seattle participants joined during active infection and were tracked over time. Original analysis: Amplifying reference gene primers gave estimates of nucleated cell counts. Libraries were prepared by immunoSEQ multiplex PCR; TCRdb keeps only in-frame clonotypes and omits some of them. That table gives V, J and clone size, and the DNA gave D and trimming. The sample holds roughly 200,000 clones, 85% to 90% seen once. Germline CDR1 reads LGHNA; CDR2 reads YSLEER. The CDR3 totals 15 residues. Trimming cost V 1 base and J 7 bases; bases outside gene matches: 7. Material: peripheral blood. The sequence came from a person aged 65 to 85 with COVID-19, enrolled during active disease. The chain links TRBV4-3 to TRBJ2-7, with 10 positions matching TRBD2. The CDR3 nucleotides read TGCGCCAGCAGCCAAGGTCTAGCGGGAGCTAGAGAGCAGTACTTC. Translation: CASSQGLAGAREQYF.